This is a list of T cell receptor beta chains from one sample in a study of beta chain features in type 1 diabetes. Produced via immunoSEQ multiplex PCR; TCRdb's table is partial and in-frame only. The profile shows 350,000 to 450,000 clones, about 14% of them singletons. The sequenced sample consisted of naive CD4+ T cells from blood. All receptors come from a man aged 25-45 years in good health. Both conserved end residues are part of each CDR3. Each record gives: V gene, J gene, D gene, clone size, CDR3 protein, CDR3 DNA. A D gene is named only where the DNA matches it firmly. Not all rows give a size; the values are once, few, many and, for expanded clones, a class.

TRBV4-2	TRBJ2-1	-	-	CASSQDSGAGYNEQFF	TGTGCCAGCAGCCAAGATTCGGGGGCGGGTTACAATGAGCAGTTCTTC
TRBV7-2	TRBJ1-5	TRBD1	-	CASSRTGVGNQPQHF	TGTGCCAGCAGCCGTACAGGGGTAGGAAATCAGCCCCAGCATTTT
TRBV5-1	TRBJ2-7	TRBD1	-	CASSLGQGNEQYF	TGCGCCAGCAGCTTGGGACAGGGGAACGAGCAGTACTTC
TRBV20-1	TRBJ2-3	-	few	CSVDSDTQYF	TGCAGTGTAGATTCAGATACGCAGTATTTT
TRBV2	TRBJ1-6	-	few	CASSVNGDNSPLHF	TGTGCCAGCAGTGTCAACGGAGATAATTCACCCCTCCACTTT
TRBV7-8	TRBJ2-6	-	-	CASKPRGSGANVLTF	TGTGCCAGCAAACCCAGGGGTTCCGGGGCCAACGTCCTGACTTTC
TRBV18	TRBJ2-4	-	many	CASSKDLGNIQYF	TGTGCCAGCTCTAAGGATCTTGGGAACATTCAGTACTTC
TRBV29-1	TRBJ2-5	TRBD2	-	CSVGVAGAVETQYF	TGCAGCGTTGGAGTAGCGGGAGCAGTAGAGACCCAGTACTTC
TRBV5-6	TRBJ2-5	-	few	CASSFQGAGETQYF	TGTGCCAGCAGCTTCCAAGGGGCGGGGGAGACCCAGTACTTC
TRBV30	TRBJ2-3	TRBD2	-	CACALAGLSDTQYF	TGTGCCTGCGCTCTAGCGGGACTGTCGGATACGCAGTATTTT
TRBV18	TRBJ2-7	-	few	CASSPTGPPLEQYF	TGTGCCAGCTCCCCTACCGGGCCACCGTTGGAGCAGTACTTC
TRBV6-5	TRBJ1-1	-	few	CASRYRLNTEAFF	TGTGCCAGCAGGTACAGGTTGAACACTGAAGCTTTCTTT
TRBV9	TRBJ2-5	TRBD2	-	CASSVASGKETQYF	TGTGCCAGCAGCGTAGCTAGCGGTAAAGAGACCCAGTACTTC
TRBV9	TRBJ2-6	TRBD1	-	CASSVTGAGANVLTF	TGTGCCAGCAGCGTCACAGGGGCTGGGGCCAACGTCCTGACTTTC
TRBV5-1	TRBJ1-5	-	-	CASSSIRGIKPQHF	TGCGCCAGCAGCTCGATCAGAGGGATCAAGCCCCAGCATTTT
TRBV4-3	TRBJ2-7	-	-	CASSLGGIAAPTF	TGCGCCAGCAGCCTCGGAGGGATAGCGGCTCCTACGTTC
TRBV5-1	TRBJ2-3	TRBD1	few	CASSWTGGLTDTQYF	TGCGCCAGCAGCTGGACAGGGGGTTTGACAGATACGCAGTATTTT
TRBV7-2	TRBJ2-5	-	-	CASSFAAMGETQYF	TGTGCCAGCAGCTTCGCTGCGATGGGGGAGACCCAGTACTTC
TRBV23-1	TRBJ2-7	TRBD1	few	CASSQPCGLDRAFGEQYF	TGCGCCAGCAGTCAACCTTGTGGGTTGGACAGGGCGTTCGGCGAGCAGTACTTC
TRBV7-6	TRBJ2-7	-	few	CASSFGNSYEQYF	TGTGCCAGCAGCTTTGGCAACTCCTACGAGCAGTACTTC
TRBV6-5	TRBJ2-7	TRBD1	-	CASSTDRVWYEQYF	TGTGCCAGCAGCACGGACAGGGTATGGTACGAGCAGTACTTC
TRBV9	TRBJ2-5	-	few	CASSVDQGSYVAQYF	TGTGCCAGCAGCGTAGATCAGGGAAGTTACGTTGCCCAGTACTTC
TRBV19	TRBJ2-4	-	few	CASRAGNIQYF	TGTGCCAGTCGCGCGGGAAACATTCAGTACTTC
TRBV7-2	TRBJ1-6	TRBD1	few	CASSLQIGTGSTPLHF	TGTGCCAGCAGCCTACAGATTGGGACAGGCAGCACACCCCTCCACTTT
TRBV5-4	TRBJ2-2	-	-	CASSSGPLIGTGELFF	TGTGCCAGCAGCTCAGGACCGCTGATCGGGACCGGGGAGCTGTTTTTT
TRBV7-9	TRBJ2-1	TRBD2	-	CASSLVLNSASGNYNEQFF	TGTGCCAGCAGCTTAGTTTTGAATTCGGCTAGCGGTAACTACAATGAGCAGTTCTTC
TRBV11-2	TRBJ2-3	TRBD2	-	CASSLIAGGPDTQYF	TGTGCCAGCAGCTTAATAGCGGGGGGGCCAGATACGCAGTATTTT
TRBV7-6	TRBJ2-3	TRBD2	few	CASSARGGPTSTDTQYF	TGTGCCAGCAGCGCCCGGGGGGGGCCGACTAGCACAGATACGCAGTATTTT
TRBV7-2	TRBJ2-3	-	-	CASSFRRLSTDTQYF	TGTGCCAGCAGCTTTCGGCGTCTTAGCACAGATACGCAGTATTTT
TRBV7-9	TRBJ2-1	-	-	CASSVASNPNEQFF	TGTGCCAGCAGCGTAGCCAGCAACCCGAATGAGCAGTTCTTC
TRBV10-3	TRBJ1-1	-	few	CAISRGAQASTEAFF	TGTGCCATCAGTCGGGGGGCTCAGGCGAGCACTGAAGCTTTCTTT
TRBV7-2	TRBJ1-5	-	-	CASSLGTAQPQHF	TGTGCCAGCAGCTTAGGGACAGCTCAGCCCCAGCATTTT
TRBV7-2	TRBJ2-3	-	few	CASSLRAARADTQYF	TGTGCCAGCAGCTTGCGGGCGGCGCGCGCAGATACGCAGTATTTT
TRBV7-2	TRBJ2-7	TRBD2	-	CASSKGSTSELYEQYF	TGTGCCAGCAGCAAAGGTTCCACTAGCGAACTCTACGAGCAGTACTTC
TRBV30	TRBJ1-5	TRBD1	many	CAWSAGGGGQPQHF	TGTGCCTGGAGCGCAGGAGGGGGCGGACAGCCCCAGCATTTT
TRBV7-9	TRBJ2-1	-	-	CASSLLAGEQFF	TGTGCCAGCAGCTTATTGGCAGGGGAGCAGTTCTTC
TRBV30	TRBJ1-2	-	-	CAWSLNRVDDYGYTF	TGTGCCTGGAGTTTAAACAGGGTAGACGACTATGGCTACACCTTC
TRBV7-2	TRBJ2-3	TRBD2	-	CASSLVPRASGVIDTQYF	TGTGCCAGCAGCTTAGTTCCTCGGGCTAGCGGGGTCATAGATACGCAGTATTTT
TRBV7-8	TRBJ1-1	-	-	CASSPSGWVQAFF	TGTGCCAGCAGCCCCTCGGGGTGGGTACAGGCTTTCTTT
TRBV9	TRBJ1-2	TRBD1	-	CASSVEDRGAYGYTF	TGTGCCAGCAGCGTAGAAGACAGGGGCGCCTATGGCTACACCTTC
TRBV7-2	TRBJ1-2	-	-	CASSLFLTYGYTF	TGTGCCAGCAGCTTATTTCTGACCTATGGCTACACCTTC
TRBV21-1	TRBJ2-2	-	few	CASSTPRVRSTGELFF	TGTGCCAGCAGCACCCCCCGGGTTAGAAGCACCGGGGAGCTGTTTTTT
TRBV2	TRBJ2-1	-	-	CASSETAASYNEQFF	TGTGCCAGCAGTGAAACAGCGGCCTCCTACAATGAGCAGTTCTTC
TRBV9	TRBJ1-6	-	-	CASSATDSSYNSPLHF	TGTGCCAGCAGCGCGACGGATAGCTCCTATAATTCACCCCTCCACTTT
TRBV27	TRBJ2-5	-	-	CASSSDRGWTQYF	TGTGCCAGCAGTTCCGACAGAGGGTGGACCCAGTACTTC
TRBV7-2	TRBJ2-7	-	-	CASTDVYEQYF	TGTGCCAGCACGGACGTGTACGAGCAGTACTTC
TRBV7-2	TRBJ2-1	-	few	CASSLAMGGEQFF	TGTGCCAGCAGCTTAGCTATGGGGGGAGAGCAGTTCTTC
TRBV19	TRBJ2-3	-	-	CASSIRLARGTQYF	TGTGCCAGTAGTATTAGGCTAGCGCGCGGCACGCAGTATTTT
TRBV29-1	TRBJ1-3	-	-	CSVATIVPSSGNTIYF	TGCAGCGTCGCCACTATCGTGCCTAGCTCTGGAAACACCATATATTTT
TRBV11-2	TRBJ2-7	TRBD2	-	CASSPSPGLAVHEQYF	TGTGCCAGCAGCCCGTCACCGGGACTAGCGGTACACGAGCAGTACTTC
TRBV25-1	TRBJ1-2	-	few	CASSESTPPYGYTF	TGTGCCAGCAGTGAATCAACACCTCCATATGGCTACACCTTC
TRBV30	TRBJ2-1	TRBD2	-	CAWSGIGTSAYNEQFF	TGTGCCTGGAGTGGTATAGGGACTAGCGCCTACAATGAGCAGTTCTTC